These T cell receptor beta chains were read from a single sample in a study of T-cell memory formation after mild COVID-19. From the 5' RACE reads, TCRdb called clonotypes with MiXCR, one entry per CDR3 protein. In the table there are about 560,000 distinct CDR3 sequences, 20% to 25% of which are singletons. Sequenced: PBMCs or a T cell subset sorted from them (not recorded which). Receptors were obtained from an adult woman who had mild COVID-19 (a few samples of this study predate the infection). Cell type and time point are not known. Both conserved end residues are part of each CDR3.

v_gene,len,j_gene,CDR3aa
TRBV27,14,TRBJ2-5,CASSSIQGEETQYF
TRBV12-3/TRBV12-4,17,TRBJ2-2,CASSWVGQTEGTGELFF
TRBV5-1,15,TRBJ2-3,CASRAVAGGPDTQYF
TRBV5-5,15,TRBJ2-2,CASSSESGGTGELFF
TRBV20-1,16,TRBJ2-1,CSARDFLGSSYNEQFF
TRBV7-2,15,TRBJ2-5,CASSPQRQRQETQYF
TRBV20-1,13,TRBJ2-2,CSARRHPEGELFF
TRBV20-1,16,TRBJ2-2,CSARDSSWGGTGELFF
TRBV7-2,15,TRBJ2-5,CASSLVEVPQETQYF
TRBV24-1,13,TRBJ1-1,CATSDAGKTEAFF
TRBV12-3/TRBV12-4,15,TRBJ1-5,CASSLGSDSNQPQHF
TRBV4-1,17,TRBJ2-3,CASSLSGLAGTTDTQYF
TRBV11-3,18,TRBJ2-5,CASSTGQGDFTSGETQYF
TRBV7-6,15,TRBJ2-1,CASSLVADPYNEQFF
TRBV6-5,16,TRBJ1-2,CASRNPPGRGDYGYTF
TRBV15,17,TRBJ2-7,CATSRVHGPSPNYEQYF
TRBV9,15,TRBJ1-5,CASSGGGGVGQPQHF
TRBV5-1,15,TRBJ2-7,CASSLESGGGYEQYF
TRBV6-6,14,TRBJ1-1,CASSSPKGHFEAFF
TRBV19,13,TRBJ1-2,CASNTPFGYGYTF
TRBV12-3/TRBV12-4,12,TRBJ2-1,CASSLSVYEQFF
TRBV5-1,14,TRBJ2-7,CASSPRPGAREQYF
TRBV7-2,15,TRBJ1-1,CASSFPPGRGTEAFF
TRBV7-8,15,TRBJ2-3,CASSLGLGTTDTQYF
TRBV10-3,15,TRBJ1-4,CAIKGSQGRSEKLFF
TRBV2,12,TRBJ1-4,CASKDIGRQLFF
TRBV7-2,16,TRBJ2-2,CASSLNSVTNTGELFF
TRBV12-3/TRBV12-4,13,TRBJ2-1,CASSSGGAGEQFF
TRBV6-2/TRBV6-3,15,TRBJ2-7,CASRTWDTLSYEQYF
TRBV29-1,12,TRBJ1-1,CSVIPAVAEAFF
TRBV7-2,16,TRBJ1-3,CASSFPFSVGGNTIYF
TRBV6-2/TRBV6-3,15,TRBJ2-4,CASKPSGQTKNIQYF
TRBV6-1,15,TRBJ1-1,CASSERTEVNTEAFF
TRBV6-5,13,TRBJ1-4,CASSYNRNEKLFF
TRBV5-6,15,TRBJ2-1,CASTVTGTSYNEQFF
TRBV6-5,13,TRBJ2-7,CASSDTGNYEQYF
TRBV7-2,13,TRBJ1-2,CASSLADSYGYTF